The 17 T cell receptor beta chains reported below all come from one sample, sequenced in a study of T cell responses to AZD1222 COVID-19 vaccine. TCRdb's table, derived via immunoSEQ multiplex PCR, lists solely in-frame clones and lacks some. The sample lists around 47,000 clones, just under 80% seen once, with about 22% in the top ten. The material was peripheral blood, obtained 28 days after the second dose of the MenACWY control vaccine. These receptors came from an adult who received the MenACWY meningococcal vaccine as a control.

V usage is TRBV13 and J usage is TRBJ1-4; maybe TRBD1 (5 bases). The CDR3 totals 15 residues. Trimming pared 0 bases from V and 2 bases from J, leaving 7 bases between. Germline V lookup: CDR1 PRHDT, CDR2 FYEKMQ (reference sequence). The CDR3 region has the DNA TGTGCCAGCAGCTTAGGCTACAGGACTAATGAAAAACTGTTTTTT. Encoded protein: CASSLGYRTNEKLFF.

V usage is TRBV29-1 and J usage is TRBJ2-7, with D uncertain. Germline V gene data show CDR1 as SQVTM and CDR2 as ANQGSEA. The CDR3 loop spans 9 amino acids. V gave up 7 bases and J gave up 4 bases, with 5 bases separating them. CDR3 DNA: TGCAGCGGTGTTTACGAGCAGTACGTC. This gives the protein CSGVYEQYV.

This clone was detected ten times or more. The rearrangement joins TRBV2 to TRBJ2-7; D unresolved. V was trimmed by 7 bases and J by 0 bases, leaving 10 bases between them. Germline V lookup: CDR1 SNHLY, CDR2 FYNNEI. The CDR3 contains 13 residues. CDR3 DNA sequence: TGTGCCAGCACCCCAGCAGACTCCTACGAGCAGTACTTC. It specifies CASTPADSYEQYF.

The genes are TRBV6-5 and TRBJ1-4; D not certain. With 6 bases removed from V and 7 bases from J, the gap between germline ends came to 9 bases. Looked up from germline, CDR1 is MNHEY and CDR2 is SVGAGI. The CDR3 totals 12 residues. CDR3 sequence reads: CASRGSGEKLFF. The CDR3 DNA is TGTGCCAGCAGGGGGTCGGGTGAAAAACTGTTTTTT.

This clone counts as large. The chain uses TRBV3-1 (or the pseudogene TRBV3-2) and TRBJ2-1; D is ambiguous. Trimming left V 3 bases short and J 6 bases short, with 12 bases between. Germline V gene sequence: CDR1 LGHDT, CDR2 YNNKEL (reference sequence). The CDR3 length is 14 residues. The DNA for the CDR3 is TGTGCCAGCAGCCATCGACCAGACGGCAATGAGCAGTTCTTC. This sequence encodes CASSHRPDGNEQFF.

This clone was seen just once. The V call is TRBV25-1, the J call TRBJ2-1; D is possibly TRBD2 (5 bases). The CDR3 sequence is 14 residues long. Germline lookup yields CDR1 MGHDK and CDR2 SYGVNS. V was cut by 3 bases and J by 9 bases, with 15 bases left in between. The DNA for the CDR3 is TGTGCCAGCAGTGAGGACTCAACCCCGGGTGAGCAGTTCTTC. Amino acid sequence: CASSEDSTPGEQFF.

About this clone itself: Other DNA variants within this sample encode the same CDR3. The CDR3 spells CASSPSMNTEAFF. Here the CDR3 DNA reads TGTGCCAGCTCACCAAGTATGAACACTGAAGCTTTCTTT. The chain couples TRBV18 to TRBJ1-1, with unresolved D. Germline CDR1 is KGHSH and CDR2 is LQKENI. V lost 2 bases and J lost 0, with 4 bases in between. The CDR3 covers 13 residues.

This clone appeared once. V gene TRBV28 combines with J gene TRBJ2-7, with D possibly matching TRBD1 (6 bases). The germline gives CDR1 MDHEN, CDR2 SYDVKM. The CDR3 spans 16 residues. Trimming removed 5 bases from V and 3 bases from J, with 20 bases in between. The CDR3 here is CASSLPLRDMYYEQYF. CDR3 DNA sequence: TGTGCCAGCAGTCTGCCCCTCCGGGACATGTACTACGAGCAGTACTTC.

This rearrangement joins TRBV27 to TRBJ2-1; 8 nucleotides align to TRBD2. CDR1 and CDR2 from the germline V gene are MNHEY and SMNVEV (reference sequence). The CDR3 runs to 15 residues. V lost 2 bases to trimming and J lost 6 bases; unmatched junction nucleotides: 6. CDR3 sequence (DNA): TGTGCCAGCAGTTTAGGCTCTAGCGGGCGCAATGAGCAGTTCTTC. This gives the protein CASSLGSSGRNEQFF.

The chain is built from TRBV6-5 and TRBJ2-1; TRBD2 agrees at 9 bases. This CDR3 has 16 amino acids. Unmatched junction bases numbered 8, after V lost 4 bases and J lost 4 bases. Germline CDR1 MNHEY, CDR2 SVGAGI. The CDR3 region has the DNA TGTGCCAGCAGTTCCTCGGGACTAGCCTTATACAATGAGCAGTTCTTC. Translation gives CASSSSGLALYNEQFF.

The V call is TRBV3-1 (or the pseudogene TRBV3-2), the J call TRBJ2-1; TRBD2 is a possible D gene (5 bases). Trimming left V 1 base short and J 6 bases short, with 16 bases between. Germline V gene data show CDR1 as LGHDT and CDR2 as YNNKEL (reference sequence). The length of the CDR3 is 16 residues. CDR3 amino acids: CASSQGGAALGNEQFF. CDR3 nucleotide sequence: TGTGCCAGCAGCCAAGGGGGAGCGGCCCTGGGCAATGAGCAGTTCTTC.

In its sample, this clone was seen once. This rearrangement joins TRBV20-1 to TRBJ2-3; D perhaps matches TRBD2 (6 bases). Between the trimmed V and J ends, which lost 3 bases and 8 bases, there was a span of 9 bases. CDR1 is DFQATT and CDR2 is SNEGSKA in the germline V gene (reference sequence). CDR3 size: 11 residues. CDR3 loop: CSASAGSTQYF. CDR3 in DNA: TGCAGTGCTAGCGCGGGAAGTACGCAGTATTTT.

The chain is built from TRBV6-5 and TRBJ1-1; D is unresolved. V shed 6 bases and J shed 1 base, with 9 bases lying between them. The CDR3 runs 13 residues. Germline V gene sequence: CDR1 MNHEY, CDR2 SVGAGI. The CDR3 protein is CASRERRNTEAFF. The CDR3 bases are TGTGCCAGCAGGGAGCGACGGAACACTGAAGCTTTCTTT.

J is TRBJ1-1 and V is TRBV6-5, with 8 bases that match TRBD1. V trimming: 6 bases; J trimming: 1 base; junction bases outside the gene matches: 7. The CDR3 is made up of 15 amino acids. Germline CDR1 MNHEY, CDR2 SVGAGI. CDR3 sequence (DNA): TGTGCCAGCAGGCCAATCGACAGGGGGAACACTGAAGCTTTCTTT. Translating gives CASRPIDRGNTEAFF.

The chain links TRBV7-9 to TRBJ2-1; 15 nucleotides match TRBD2. From germline, CDR1 is SEHNR and CDR2 FQNEAQ (reference sequence). The V and J ends lost 5 bases and 7 bases, in that order; junction bases with no gene match: 6. The CDR3 loop spans 16 amino acids. For the CDR3, the DNA is TGTGCCAGCAGCCTTGGACTAGCGGGGGGGAGTAATGAGCAGTTCTTC. Residues: CASSLGLAGGSNEQFF. The full variable domain, its missing parts supplied by reference TRBV7-9 and TRBJ2-1, is DTGVSQNPRHKITKRGQNVTFRCDPISEHNRLYWYRQTLGQGPEFLTYFQNEAQLEKSRLLSDRFSAERPKGSFSTLEIQRTEQGDSAMYLCASSLGLAGGSNEQFFGPGTRLTVL.

This chain uses TRBV7-8 with TRBJ1-5, with no clear D. This CDR3 spans 13 amino acids. Per germline, CDR1 SGHVS and CDR2 FQNEAQ. V lost 5 bases and J lost 3, with 8 bases in between. The CDR3 coding sequence is TGTGCCAGCAGCGCGAGCGTCAATCAGCCCCAGCATTTT. Its protein product is CASSASVNQPQHF.

The chain joins TRBV19 to TRBJ1-4; the D gene is possibly TRBD1 (6 bases). CDR3 length: 15 amino acids. Germline V gives CDR1 LNHDA, CDR2 SQIVND (reference sequence). V lost 3 bases to trimming and J lost 7 bases, with 15 bases between them. The CDR3 here is CASSMVQGRGEKLFF. The CDR3, as DNA: TGTGCCAGTAGTATGGTCCAGGGGCGGGGTGAAAAACTGTTTTTT. Based on the CDR3 plus reference TRBV19 and TRBJ1-4, the full variable domain is DGGITQSPKYLFRKEGQNVTLSCEQNLNHDAMYWYRQDPGQGLRLIYYSQIVNDFQKGDIAEGYSVSREKKESFPLTVTSAQKNPTAFYLCASSMVQGRGEKLFFGSGTQLSVL.